A selection of T cell receptor beta chains follows, all from one sample in a study of Ad26.COV2.S vaccination and SARS-CoV-2 variants. Profiling relied on immunoSEQ multiplex PCR, and the TCRdb table lists in-frame clones only, not all of them. The sample yields about 350,000 clones, under 95% seen once. The sample was peripheral blood, taken after recovery from COVID-19. The receptor set was obtained from a human donor who had recovered from COVID-19. Both conserved end residues are part of each CDR3. The D gene is left open where the match is weak. Clone size is not always given. Where it is, it says once, few, many or a class for expanded clones.

V gene	CDR3 length	J gene	clone size	D gene	CDR3 DNA	CDR3 protein
TRBV11-2	16	TRBJ2-1	.	TRBD2	TGTGCCAGCAGCTTACGAGCGGGGGGGGCCTACAATGAGCAGTTCTTC	CASSLRAGGAYNEQFF
TRBV19	16	TRBJ2-2	.	.	TGTGCCAGTAGTATGCCCCCACAGGCTGACACCGGGGAGCTGTTTTTT	CASSMPPQADTGELFF
TRBV27	18	TRBJ2-4	.	TRBD1	TGTGCCAGCAGAGGTAGGCAGGGGGCTACCTTTACCAAAAACATTCAGTACTTC	CASRGRQGATFTKNIQYF
TRBV4-1	13	TRBJ1-2	.	.	TGCGCCAGCAGCCAGACCCGACTTGGAGGCTACACCTTC	CASSQTRLGGYTF
TRBV6-5	14	TRBJ1-5	.	.	TGTGCCAGCAGTTTTCGCGACAGGAATCAGCCCCAGCATTTT	CASSFRDRNQPQHF
TRBV5-1	10	TRBJ2-7	.	.	TGCGCCAGCAGCTTGGAAGAGCAGTACTTC	CASSLEEQYF
TRBV5-1	15	TRBJ2-7	.	.	TGCGCCAGCAGCCCCGTCGGTAGATCGTCCTACGAGCAGTACTTC	CASSPVGRSSYEQYF
TRBV20-1	14	TRBJ1-3	.	TRBD1	TGCAGTGCTAGTCGGAGACAGGGTAGAAACACCATATATTTT	CSASRRQGRNTIYF
TRBV19	15	TRBJ1-1	.	.	TGTGCCAGTAGTATATTGTTTCGGGGGGGCACTGAAGCTTTCTTT	CASSILFRGGTEAFF
TRBV10-3	13	TRBJ2-7	.	.	TGTGCCATCAGTGAGACGGCTAATACCGAGCAGTACTTC	CAISETANTEQYF
TRBV19	13	TRBJ2-7	.	TRBD1	TGTGCCAGTAGTGACAGGGTGTTTTACGAGCAGTACTTC	CASSDRVFYEQYF
TRBV4-1	18	TRBJ1-2	.	TRBD1	TGCGCCAGCAGCCAAAACAACCGGGACAGCGTCAATAACTATGGCTACACCTTC	CASSQNNRDSVNNYGYTF
TRBV5-1	14	TRBJ1-1	.	.	TGCGCCAGCAGCTTGGAAGACAGAAACACTGAAGCTTTCTTT	CASSLEDRNTEAFF
TRBV15	17	TRBJ2-5	.	TRBD2	TGTGCCACCAGCAGAGATGATCAGCGGGGGTTAGGGGAGACCCAGTACTTC	CATSRDDQRGLGETQYF
TRBV11-3	17	TRBJ2-3	.	.	TGTGCCAGCAGCTTAAATCCTGCCCTTGGGGGCACAGATACGCAGTATTTT	CASSLNPALGGTDTQYF
TRBV7-2	12	TRBJ2-1	once	.	TGTGCCAGCAGCCCCGGGTTCAATGAGCAGTTCTTC	CASSPGFNEQFF
TRBV9	14	TRBJ2-7	.	.	TGTGCCAGCATCGTAGAAGGGGACTCCTACGAGCAGTACTTC	CASIVEGDSYEQYF
TRBV7-2	18	TRBJ1-6	few	.	TGTGCCAGCAGCTTAGGGAGGGGCCGGCCCGGGCGTAATTCACCCCTCCACTTT	CASSLGRGRPGRNSPLHF
TRBV6-5	13	TRBJ2-5	.	.	TGTGCCAGCAGTTACTCGGGGAAAGAGACCCAGTACTTC	CASSYSGKETQYF
TRBV7-8	13	TRBJ2-1	.	.	TGTGCCAGCAGCTTAGCCGGGGGCAATGAGCAGTTCTTC	CASSLAGGNEQFF
TRBV28	15	TRBJ2-1	.	.	TGTGCCAGCAGTCCGTCGTGGGGGTACCCCCCCGGTCAGTTCTTC	CASSPSWGYPPGQFF
TRBV4-2	14	TRBJ2-7	.	TRBD2	TGTGCCAGCAGTCATAGCGGGGGACCCTACGAGCAGTACTTC	CASSHSGGPYEQYF
TRBV28	13	TRBJ1-1	.	.	TGTGCCAGCATAATTGGGGGGGGTTTTGAAGCTTTCTTT	CASIIGGGFEAFF
TRBV11-3	15	TRBJ2-1	.	TRBD2	TGTGCCAGCAGCTCTCGACTAGCCGCCTACAATGAGCAGTTCTTC	CASSSRLAAYNEQFF
TRBV5-1	12	TRBJ1-1	.	.	TGCGCCAGCAGGGAGGCCTCCACTGAAGCTTTCTTT	CASREASTEAFF
TRBV11-2	15	TRBJ2-5	.	.	TGTGCCAGCAGCTTAGATGGAGGAGGGTGGGAGACCCAGTACTTC	CASSLDGGGWETQYF